The 14 T cell receptor beta chains in this list originate from one sample, sequenced in a study of CD8+CD57+ T cells in acquired aplastic anemia. According to the study, genomic DNA was the template for TCR beta VDJ and CDR3 profiling. MiXCR, run by TCRdb on the reads, gives a single entry per CDR3 protein. The table lists 150,000 to 180,000 distinct CDR3 sequences, roughly half of them singletons, with 12% in the top ten. All patients picked for sequencing had shown, by flow cytometry, an expansion of CD8+CD57+ cells. The sample taken for sequencing was sorted CD4+, CD8+, or CD8+CD57+ T cells (not recorded which) from PBMCs. These receptor sequences come from a human donor with aplastic anemia.

This clonotype appeared a few times. This chain connects TRBV5-4 to TRBJ2-7, with D uncertain. Germline CDR1 is SGHNT and CDR2 is YYREEE (reference sequence). This CDR3 has 12 amino acids. Trimming removed 4 bases from V and 3 bases from J, with 8 bases in between. This CDR3 reads CASSVDLYEQYF. The CDR3 DNA is TGTGCCAGCAGCGTGGACCTCTACGAGCAGTACTTC.

The rearrangement links TRBV4-2 to TRBJ2-7, with D perhaps given as TRBD1 or TRBD2 (5 bases each). The V end lost 1 base, the J end lost 7 bases, and 26 bases lay between the germline ends. The CDR3 spans 18 residues. Germline-derived CDR1 and CDR2 are LGHNA and YNFKEQ. CDR3 in DNA: TGTGCCAGCAGCCAAGCGGGTCCTGGGCGGGCAGGGTCGGGGGAGCAGTACTTC. This encodes CASSQAGPGRAGSGEQYF.

The gene calls are TRBV7-2 and TRBJ1-1; perhaps TRBD1 as D (6 bases). CDR1 and CDR2 (germline): SGHTA, FQGNSA. The CDR3 sequence is 13 residues long. The germline V and J ends were trimmed by 1 base and 10 bases, with 13 bases remaining between them. The CDR3 DNA is TGTGCCAGCAGCTTAGACCTCCAGGGGACAGCTTTCTTT. It translates to CASSLDLQGTAFF.

The genes are TRBV7-9 and TRBJ2-7, with TRBD1 matching over 8 bases. The trim removed 6 bases at V and 0 bases at J, leaving 1 base unmatched. Germline-derived CDR1 and CDR2 are SEHNR and FQNEAQ (reference sequence). This CDR3 contains 13 residues. In nucleotides, the CDR3 is TGTGCCAGCAGGACAGGGGCCTCCTACGAGCAGTACTTC. This sequence encodes CASRTGASYEQYF. Using reference TRBV7-9 and TRBJ2-7 for the parts outside the CDR3, the full variable domain is DTGVSQNPRHKITKRGQNVTFRCDPISEHNRLYWYRQTLGQGPEFLTYFQNEAQLEKSRLLSDRFSAERPKGSFSTLEIQRTEQGDSAMYLCASRTGASYEQYFGPGTRLTVT.

This clonotype was observed many times. Here the CDR3 DNA reads TGTGCCAGCAGCCCCTCTAAGGGAAGCGAGCAGTACTTC. Translation gives CASSPSKGSEQYF. The chain combines TRBV7-8 with TRBJ2-7; D is unresolved. The CDR3 contains 13 residues. Germline values: CDR1 SGHVS, CDR2 FQNEAQ. The V end lost 5 bases, the J end lost 6 bases, and 14 bases lay between the germline ends.

This rearrangement joins TRBV28 to TRBJ1-6, with D uncertain. In germline, CDR1 is MDHEN, CDR2 SYDVKM. Trimming cost V 8 bases and J 6 bases, with 11 bases left between them. The CDR3 loop spans 13 amino acids. CDR3 bases: TGTGCCAGCGGCGGCGGATCTAATTCACCCCTCCACTTT. Protein: CASGGGSNSPLHF. Drawing the rest from reference TRBV28 and TRBJ1-6, the complete variable domain is DVKVTQSSRYLVKRTGEKVFLECVQDMDHENMFWYRQDPGLGLRLIYFSYDVKMKEKGDIPEGYSVSREKKERFSLILESASTNQTSMYLCASGGGSNSPLHFGNGTRLTVT.

The table lists this clonotype with a few counts. The chain has TRBV7-2 and TRBJ2-1; TRBD2 is a possible D gene (6 bases). The CDR3 is 14 residues long. Trimming stripped 0 bases from V and 9 bases from J, with 12 bases between. Per the germline V gene, CDR1 is SGHTA and CDR2 is FQGNSA. The DNA for the CDR3 is TGTGCCAGCAGCTTAGCTGGGCGGGGTAGTGAGCAGTTCTTC. This codes for CASSLAGRGSEQFF.

V usage is TRBV7-3 and J usage is TRBJ2-7; perhaps TRBD1 as D (6 bases). The CDR3 has 15 amino acids. V was clipped by 4 bases and J by 1 base, with 14 bases between them. The V gene's germline CDR1 is SGHTA and CDR2 FQGTGA. CDR3 sequence reads: CASSSPGQGSYEQYF. The CDR3 DNA reads as TGTGCCAGCAGCTCCCCGGGACAAGGTTCCTACGAGCAGTACTTC.

J is TRBJ2-7 and V is TRBV10-3, with 8 bases fitting TRBD1. V was clipped by 1 base and J by 5 bases; unmatched bases: 7. Germline V gene data show CDR1 as ENHRY and CDR2 as SYGVKD. CDR3 length equals 15 residues. CDR3 region: CAISEFGQGADEQYF. CDR3 in DNA: TGTGCCATCAGTGAGTTTGGACAGGGTGCAGACGAGCAGTACTTC.

The chain is built from TRBV6-4 and TRBJ2-3, with 15 bases that match TRBD2. Unmatched junction bases numbered 9, after V lost 5 bases and J lost 6 bases. The germline gives CDR1 MRHNA, CDR2 SNTAGT. This CDR3 contains 17 residues. CDR3 protein: CASSRTSGGARFDTQYF. CDR3 coding DNA: TGTGCCAGCAGTCGGACTAGCGGGGGGGCGAGGTTTGATACGCAGTATTTT.

This clonotype was counted between two and nine times. Just one base apart from a much larger clone, this may be a read error. The CDR3 sequence: CAISYQPGPLRTNTIYF. The CDR3, as DNA: TGTGCCATCAGTTACCAACCTGGACCCCTCAGAACAAACACCATATATTTT. This chain uses TRBV6-5 with TRBJ1-3; D gene ambiguous. The CDR3 is made up of 17 amino acids. From germline, CDR1 is MNHEY and CDR2 SVGAGI.

The gene calls are TRBV19 and TRBJ1-3; no clear D gene. V lost 5 bases to trimming and J lost 2 bases, with 13 bases between them. The germline CDR1 and CDR2 sequences are LNHDA and SQIVND (reference sequence). This CDR3 region has 15 residues. CDR3 region: CASSPVEAAGNTIYF. The CDR3 bases are TGTGCCAGTAGTCCCGTGGAGGCGGCTGGAAACACCATATATTTT.

As concerns this clonotype: Possible read error: a much larger clone is one base away. The chain has TRBV19 and TRBJ2-1; perhaps TRBD2 as D (6 bases). With 5 bases removed from V and 5 bases from J, the gap between germline ends came to 19 bases. From germline, CDR1 is LNHDA and CDR2 SQIVND (reference sequence). CDR3 length: 16 amino acids. The DNA of the CDR3 is TGTGCCAGTAGTCCCCGGGGACTTCGGGGACACAATGAGCAGTTCTTC. The encoded protein is CASSPRGLRGHNEQFF.

The rearrangement uses TRBV20-1 and TRBJ2-1, with D possibly TRBD2 on 6 matching bases. The V end was cut by 5 bases, the J end by 7 bases, with 15 bases between. The CDR3 extends over 13 amino acids. CDR1 and CDR2 from the germline V gene are DFQATT and SNEGSKA (reference sequence). In DNA form, the CDR3 reads TGCAGTGCTCACCACCGACTAGTAAATGAGCAGTTCTTC. Translated: CSAHHRLVNEQFF.